These 2 T cell receptor beta chains originate from one sample sequenced in a study of blood T cell repertoires in COVID-19. Generated by immunoSEQ multiplex PCR, the TCRdb table keeps only in-frame clones and is missing some. The sample contains some 240,000 clones, 81% of which appear only once. Sequenced material: peripheral blood. These TCRs come from an elderly woman with COVID-19, enrolled during active disease.

This chain joins TRBV7-2 and TRBJ2-7; TRBD1 agrees at 9 bases. The CDR3 length is 15 residues. With V trimmed by 1 base and J by 2 bases, 3 bases remained unmatched. From germline, CDR1 is SGHTA and CDR2 FQGNSA. In DNA form, the CDR3 reads TGTGCCAGCAGCTTAGAACAGGGGGCAACCTACGAGCAGTACTTC. It encodes CASSLEQGATYEQYF. The full variable domain, rest sourced from reference TRBV7-2 and TRBJ2-7, is GAGVSQSPSNKVTEKGKDVELRCDPISGHTALYWYRQSLGQGLEFLIYFQGNSAPDKSGLPSDRFSAERTGGSVSTLTIQRTQQEDSAVYLCASSLEQGATYEQYFGPGTRLTVT.

The chain is built from TRBV10-1 and TRBJ2-7; D unclear. Germline loops: CDR1 WNHNN, CDR2 SYGVQD (reference sequence). The CDR3 runs 14 residues. The V end lost 4 bases, the J end lost 0 bases, and 10 bases lay between the germline ends. The CDR3 here is CASSGRRRSYEQYF. The CDR3 nucleotides read TGCGCCAGCAGTGGGAGACGGCGCTCCTACGAGCAGTACTTC.